A single sample is the source of the 5 T cell receptor beta chains below, sequenced in a study of Graves' ophthalmopathy and Graves' hyperthyroidism (dated by TCRdb to the late 2010s). Sequenced using an Illumina HiSeq 2000. TCR beta CDR3 regions were amplified from RNA transcripts for repertoire sequencing. The first round was an RT-PCR using HTBI primers with the Qiagen OneStep RT-PCR kit, and this first round was followed by a second-round multiplex PCR, then size selection and purification. The public reads were reprocessed in TCRdb via fastp at Q25 and MiXCR, keeping in-frame beta chains. Duplicate CDR3 protein sequences are folded into a single record with the most common DNA and genes. This sample holds roughly 700,000 distinct CDR3 sequences; roughly two fifths were observed only once. Around 40% of the sample goes to the ten largest clones. The sequenced sample was peripheral blood. Receptors originate from an adult man with Graves' ophthalmopathy.

V usage is TRBV4-3 and J usage is TRBJ2-2; D gene ambiguous. Germline assignment: CDR1 LGHNA and CDR2 YSLEER. This CDR3 has 16 residues. V lost 0 bases and J 2 bases, leaving 10 bases between the germline ends. This chain's CDR3 is CASSQDPQTNTGELFF. CDR3 in DNA: TGCGCCAGCAGCCAAGATCCACAGACTAACACCGGGGAGCTGTTTTTT.

V gene TRBV29-1 combines with J gene TRBJ2-7; TRBD2 agrees at 7 bases. CDR1 and CDR2 (germline): SQVTM, ANQGSEA. CDR3 length: 13 residues. J was trimmed by 5 bases and V by 8 bases; bases with no gene match: 12. The CDR3: CSPYWEGRHEQYF. Here the CDR3 DNA reads TGCAGCCCCTATTGGGAGGGTCGTCACGAGCAGTACTTC.

This clonotype was seen at least ten times. The germline gene is not matched at one end of the junction; a read error may be the cause. This chain joins TRBV2 and TRBJ2-7; D is uncertain. The CDR3 covers 13 residues. CDR1 and CDR2 (germline): SNHLY, FYNNEI. CDR3 sequence reads: CASSASVPEVRCF. The CDR3 region has the DNA TGTGCCAGCAGCGCTTCGGTGCCCGAGGTACGTTGCTTC.

The rearrangement links TRBV18 to TRBJ1-2; D gene uncertain. V lost 3 bases, J lost 2 bases, and 7 bases lay in between. Germline CDR1 and CDR2: KGHSH and LQKENI. This CDR3 is 13 amino acids long. CDR3 sequence: CASSPKQNYGYTF. In DNA, the CDR3 is TGTGCCAGCTCACCGAAACAGAACTATGGCTACACCTTC.

The chain has TRBV19 and TRBJ2-7; 12 nucleotides line up with TRBD2. Germline lookup yields CDR1 LNHDA and CDR2 SQIVND (reference sequence). The length of the CDR3 is 15 residues. Trimming at V came to 6 bases and at J to 2 bases, leaving 5 bases not matched to a gene. This CDR3 is CASSWGLAGTYEQYF. In DNA form, the CDR3 reads TGTGCCAGTAGCTGGGGACTAGCGGGCACCTACGAGCAGTACTTC.